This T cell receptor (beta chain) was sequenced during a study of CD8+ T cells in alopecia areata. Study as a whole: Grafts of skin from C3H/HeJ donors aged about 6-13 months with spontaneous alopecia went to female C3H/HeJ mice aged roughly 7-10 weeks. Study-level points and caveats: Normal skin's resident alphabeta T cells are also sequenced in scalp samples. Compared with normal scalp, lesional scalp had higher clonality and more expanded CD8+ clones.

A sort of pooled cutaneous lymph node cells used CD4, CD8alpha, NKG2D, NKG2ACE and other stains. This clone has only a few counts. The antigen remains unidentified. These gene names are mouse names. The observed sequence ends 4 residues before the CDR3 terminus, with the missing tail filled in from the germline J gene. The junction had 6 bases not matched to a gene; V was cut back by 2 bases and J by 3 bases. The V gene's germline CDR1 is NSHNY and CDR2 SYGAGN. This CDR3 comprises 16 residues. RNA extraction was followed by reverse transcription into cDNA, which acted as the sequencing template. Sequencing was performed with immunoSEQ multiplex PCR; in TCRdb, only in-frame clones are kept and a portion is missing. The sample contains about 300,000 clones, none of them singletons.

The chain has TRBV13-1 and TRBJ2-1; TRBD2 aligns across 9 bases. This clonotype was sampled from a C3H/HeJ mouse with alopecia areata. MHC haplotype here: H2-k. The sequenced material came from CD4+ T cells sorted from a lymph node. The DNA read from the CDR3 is TGTGCCAGCAGTGACCCGACTGGGGGAGGCTATGCT. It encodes CASSDPTGGGYA. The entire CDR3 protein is CASSDPTGGGYAEQFF.